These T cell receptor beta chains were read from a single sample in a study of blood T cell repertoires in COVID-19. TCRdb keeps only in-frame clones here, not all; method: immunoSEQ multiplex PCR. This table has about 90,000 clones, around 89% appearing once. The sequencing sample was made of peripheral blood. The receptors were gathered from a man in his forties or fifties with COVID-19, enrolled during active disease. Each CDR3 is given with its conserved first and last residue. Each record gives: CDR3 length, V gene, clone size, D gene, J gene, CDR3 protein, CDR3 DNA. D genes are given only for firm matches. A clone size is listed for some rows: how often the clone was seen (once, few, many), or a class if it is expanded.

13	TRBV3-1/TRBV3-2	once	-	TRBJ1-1	CASSLGGFAEAFF	TGTGCCAGCAGCCTCGGCGGGTTTGCTGAAGCTTTCTTT
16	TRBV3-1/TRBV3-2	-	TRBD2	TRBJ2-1	CASSQDPGGDYNEQFF	TGTGCCAGCAGCCAAGATCCGGGGGGGGACTACAATGAGCAGTTCTTC
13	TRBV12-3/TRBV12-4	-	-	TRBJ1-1	CASSLAENTEAFF	TGTGCCAGCAGTTTGGCCGAGAACACTGAAGCTTTCTTT
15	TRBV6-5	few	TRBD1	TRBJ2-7	CASSYSFTTGDEQYF	TGTGCCAGCAGTTACTCGTTTACGACAGGGGACGAGCAGTACTTC
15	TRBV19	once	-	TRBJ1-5	CASSIRQAFNQPQHF	TGTGCCAGTAGTATTCGGCAGGCGTTCAATCAGCCCCAGCATTTT
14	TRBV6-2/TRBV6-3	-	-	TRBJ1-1	CASIPGGLNTEAFF	TGTGCCAGCATCCCTGGAGGATTGAACACTGAAGCTTTCTTT
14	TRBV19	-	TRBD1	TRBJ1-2	CASTRTGRFDGYTF	TGTGCCAGTACCCGGACAGGGAGGTTCGATGGCTACACCTTC
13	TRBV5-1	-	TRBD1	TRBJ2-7	CASSIAGGREQYF	TGCGCCAGCAGCATCGCAGGGGGCAGGGAGCAGTACTTC
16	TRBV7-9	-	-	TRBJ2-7	CASSPGVEGATYEQYF	TGTGCCAGCAGCCCTGGGGTGGAGGGGGCAACCTACGAGCAGTACTTC
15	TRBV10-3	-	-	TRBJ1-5	CASNGGGSPTQPQHF	TGTGCCAGCAATGGGGGGGGCAGTCCCACTCAGCCCCAGCATTTT
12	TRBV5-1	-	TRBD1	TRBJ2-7	CASSEDRDEQYF	TGCGCCAGCAGCGAGGACAGGGACGAGCAGTACTTC
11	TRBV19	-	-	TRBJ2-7	CASSEGDEQYF	TGTGCCAGTAGTGAGGGAGACGAGCAGTACTTC
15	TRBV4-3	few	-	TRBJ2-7	CASSQVAASSYEQYF	TGCGCCAGCAGCCAAGTGGCGGCCTCTTCCTACGAGCAGTACTTC
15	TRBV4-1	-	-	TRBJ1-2	CASSPDRSTNYGYTF	TGCGCCAGCAGCCCCGACAGGAGTACTAACTATGGCTACACCTTC
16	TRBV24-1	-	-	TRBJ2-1	CATSDFGARSYNEQFF	TGTGCCACCAGTGATTTCGGCGCGAGGTCCTACAATGAGCAGTTCTTC
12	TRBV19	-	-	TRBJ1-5	CASSMSSQPQHF	TGTGCCAGTAGTATGAGTAGTCAGCCCCAGCATTTT
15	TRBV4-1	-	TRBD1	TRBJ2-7	CASSPRTGGIYEQYF	TGCGCCAGCAGCCCACGGACAGGGGGAATCTACGAGCAGTACTTC
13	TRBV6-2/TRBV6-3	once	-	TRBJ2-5	CASSYVLVETQYF	TGTGCCAGCAGTTACGTTCTCGTAGAGACCCAGTACTTC
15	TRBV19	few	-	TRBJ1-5	CASREGGGGNQPQHF	TGTGCCAGTAGGGAAGGTGGCGGTGGCAATCAGCCCCAGCATTTT
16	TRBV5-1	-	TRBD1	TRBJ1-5	CASSLGPGQGGQPQHF	TGCGCCAGCAGCTTGGGCCCGGGACAGGGTGGCCAGCCCCAGCATTTT
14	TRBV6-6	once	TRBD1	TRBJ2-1	CASTIGQGADEQFF	TGTGCCAGCACCATCGGACAGGGGGCTGATGAGCAGTTCTTC
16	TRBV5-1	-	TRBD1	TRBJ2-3	CASSSLGTGLTDTQYF	TGCGCCAGCAGCTCCCTCGGGACAGGGTTAACAGATACGCAGTATTTT
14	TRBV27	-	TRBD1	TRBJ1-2	CASKAPGQGSGYTF	TGTGCCAGCAAGGCTCCGGGACAGGGTAGTGGCTACACCTTC
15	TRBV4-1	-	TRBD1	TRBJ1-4	CASSLAQGFNEKLFF	TGCGCCAGCAGCCTAGCACAGGGGTTTAATGAAAAACTGTTTTTT
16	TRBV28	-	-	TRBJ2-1	CASSLSGGYIYNEQFF	TGTGCCAGCAGTCTATCTGGAGGGTATATATACAATGAGCAGTTCTTC
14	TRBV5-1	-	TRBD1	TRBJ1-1	CASNPTGRNTEAFF	TGCGCCAGCAACCCGACAGGGAGGAACACTGAAGCTTTCTTT
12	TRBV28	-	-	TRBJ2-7	CATGNPPGEQYF	TGTGCCACCGGTAACCCTCCGGGCGAGCAGTACTTC
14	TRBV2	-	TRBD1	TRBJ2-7	CASSPQGIPYEQYF	TGTGCCAGCAGTCCACAGGGGATCCCCTACGAGCAGTACTTC
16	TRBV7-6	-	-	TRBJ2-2	CASSPVGGANTGELFF	TGTGCCAGCAGCCCGGTAGGGGGGGCGAACACCGGGGAGCTGTTTTTT
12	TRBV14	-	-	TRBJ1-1	CASSRNRVVAFF	TGTGCCAGCAGCCGAAACAGAGTGGTAGCTTTCTTT
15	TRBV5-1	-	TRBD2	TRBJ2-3	CASSSLAASTDTQYF	TGCGCCAGCAGCTCCCTAGCGGCTAGCACAGATACGCAGTATTTT
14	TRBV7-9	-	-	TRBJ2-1	CASSLAGGPNEQFF	TGTGCCAGCAGCTTAGCGGGGGGGCCGAATGAGCAGTTCTTC
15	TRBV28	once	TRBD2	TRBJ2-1	CASRGGGASYNEQFF	TGTGCCAGCAGAGGCGGGGGGGCCTCCTACAATGAGCAGTTCTTC
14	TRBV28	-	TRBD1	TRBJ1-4	CASSNRDRVEGLFF	TGTGCCAGCAGTAACCGGGACAGGGTCGAGGGACTGTTTTTT
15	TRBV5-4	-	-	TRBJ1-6	CASSKSSSYNSPLHF	TGTGCCAGCAGCAAATCTAGCTCCTATAATTCACCCCTCCACTTT
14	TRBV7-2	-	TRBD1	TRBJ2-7	CASSTRQGANEQYF	TGTGCCAGCAGCACCCGACAGGGGGCCAACGAGCAGTACTTC
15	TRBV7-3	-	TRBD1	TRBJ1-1	CASSFSGQGNTEAFF	TGTGCCAGCAGCTTCTCCGGACAGGGGAACACTGAAGCTTTCTTT
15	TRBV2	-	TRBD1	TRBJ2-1	CASTPTGVSYNEQFF	TGTGCCAGCACTCCAACAGGGGTGTCCTACAATGAGCAGTTCTTC
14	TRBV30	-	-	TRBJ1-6	CAWRNLQYNSPLHF	TGTGCCTGGAGAAATTTACAGTATAATTCACCCCTCCACTTT
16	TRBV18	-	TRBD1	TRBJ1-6	CASSPMDRGINSPLHF	TGTGCCAGCTCACCGATGGACAGGGGGATAAATTCACCCCTCCACTTT
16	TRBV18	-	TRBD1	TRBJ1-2	CASSPTGVSANYGYTF	TGTGCCAGCTCACCTACAGGGGTCTCCGCTAACTATGGCTACACCTTC
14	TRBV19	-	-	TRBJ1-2	CASTRANRGYGYTF	TGTGCCAGTACCCGGGCCAATCGGGGCTATGGCTACACCTTC
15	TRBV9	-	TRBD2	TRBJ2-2	CASRAGAGNTGELFF	TGTGCCAGCCGAGCGGGGGCTGGGAACACCGGGGAGCTGTTTTTT
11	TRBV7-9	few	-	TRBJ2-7	CASSPQYEQYF	TGTGCCAGCAGCCCCCAATACGAGCAGTACTTC
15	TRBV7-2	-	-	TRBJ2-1	CASQLFMSTYNEQFF	TGTGCCAGTCAACTCTTCATGAGCACCTACAATGAGCAGTTCTTC
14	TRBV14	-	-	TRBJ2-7	CASSQDHLLSQQYF	TGTGCCAGCAGCCAAGATCATCTACTCTCTCAGCAGTACTTC
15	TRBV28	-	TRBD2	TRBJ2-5	CASTSGAGGQETQYF	TGTGCCAGCACTAGCGGGGCAGGGGGGCAAGAGACCCAGTACTTC
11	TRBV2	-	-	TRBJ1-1	CASFVATEAFF	TGTGCCAGCTTTGTTGCGACTGAAGCTTTCTTT
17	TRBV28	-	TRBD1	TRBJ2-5	CASRLHMTGTTEETQYF	TGTGCCAGCCGTCTCCATATGACAGGGACAACTGAAGAGACCCAGTACTTC
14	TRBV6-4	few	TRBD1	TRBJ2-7	CAIQPQGARYEQYF	TGTGCCATTCAACCGCAGGGGGCGCGATACGAGCAGTACTTC